This T cell receptor beta chain is from a study of blood T cell repertoires in COVID-19. V dropped 0 bases and J dropped 0 bases, with 9 bases sitting between them. The CDR3 has 15 amino acids. Germline V gives CDR1 SGHAT, CDR2 FQNNGV. As originally analysed: Estimation of nucleated cell counts was performed using reference gene primer amplification. The repertoire was sequenced with immunoSEQ multiplex PCR; TCRdb's copy has only in-frame clones and lacks some. The DNA was the basis for D and trimming; V, J and clone size are from that table. The repertoire holds some 200,000 clones, with around 80% as singletons.

Sequencing was done on a sample of peripheral blood. The rearrangement uses TRBV11-2 and TRBJ2-7, with D possibly TRBD2 on 6 matching bases. The TCR sequence derives from a woman aged 40 to 50 with acute or convalescent COVID-19. The CDR3 nucleotides are TGTGCCAGCAGCTTAGAACTAGCTGCCTCCTACGAGCAGTACTTC. Protein: CASSLELAASYEQYF.